This is a list of T cell receptor beta chains from one sample in a study of T-cell reconstitution after alpha-beta-depleted transplantation in children. Using its own MiXCR run on the PCR reads, TCRdb lists one record per CDR3 protein. The data hold fewer than 450,000 distinct CDR3 sequences, with around 15% observed a single time. The sample here was PBMCs, mostly from graft donor cells, taken 360 days after TCRalphabeta/CD19-depleted stem cell transplant. The receptors were sampled from a male patient aged 2-15 years who had a stem cell transplant for acute lymphoblastic leukemia, so the T cells may come from the graft donor. CDR3s include the opening cysteine and the closing phenylalanine or tryptophan.

len	v_gene	CDR3aa
15	TRBV4-2	CASSQDPLAAGELFF
17	TRBV28	CASSFGAREGSNQPQHF
15	TRBV6-2/TRBV6-3	CASSYEGVRYNEQFF
12	TRBV12-3/TRBV12-4	CASSLGGWELFF
14	TRBV25-1	CASRMTGFYNEQFF
13	TRBV12-3/TRBV12-4	CASKWTPNTEAFF
19	TRBV3-1	CASSQDTGGNPPGANVLTF
13	TRBV6-5	CASSYGLANEQYF
17	TRBV7-3	CASSLMPISGGGGELFF
11	TRBV20-1	CSASVAGFAYF
14	TRBV5-1	CASSLGNGNEKLFF
16	TRBV4-1	CASSHVASGKVYEQYF
17	TRBV13	CASSWDSGPTFQETQYF
12	TRBV3-1	CASGLDTDTQYF
18	TRBV28	CASSPFRRASSGANVLTF
17	TRBV12-3/TRBV12-4	CASSLTVTGGSYNEQFF
15	TRBV10-3	CAISGRELAGYEQYF
14	TRBV20-1	CSARWGPISYEQYF
17	TRBV10-3	CAISETGLAASSYEQYF
14	TRBV5-1	CASSLAPSRETQYF
19	TRBV6-5	CASSYSMASGREAHYEQYF
13	TRBV7-3	CASSNGWTSEQFF
14	TRBV15	CATSRDRGPEGYTF
15	TRBV27	CASSMGTSGRNEQFF
12	TRBV29-1	CSVGSRTYEQYF
15	TRBV7-3	CASSLGTGNLGEQFF
12	TRBV29-1	CSDQGTTDTQYF
16	TRBV4-1	CASSPWYGSEGEKLFF
15	TRBV7-3	CASSLTRTSGDTQYF
16	TRBV4-3	CASSQDSLFSYNEQFF
14	TRBV12-3/TRBV12-4	CASSWGAGPYEQYF
14	TRBV28	CASSFLAGRDEQYF
15	TRBV7-2	CASSTTRAVYEKLFF
14	TRBV10-3	CAISETTRMGEQYF
14	TRBV4-1	CASSQAGLIYEQYF
15	TRBV7-3	CASSPGTGLTDTQYF
15	TRBV9	CASSVTGRLNSPLHF